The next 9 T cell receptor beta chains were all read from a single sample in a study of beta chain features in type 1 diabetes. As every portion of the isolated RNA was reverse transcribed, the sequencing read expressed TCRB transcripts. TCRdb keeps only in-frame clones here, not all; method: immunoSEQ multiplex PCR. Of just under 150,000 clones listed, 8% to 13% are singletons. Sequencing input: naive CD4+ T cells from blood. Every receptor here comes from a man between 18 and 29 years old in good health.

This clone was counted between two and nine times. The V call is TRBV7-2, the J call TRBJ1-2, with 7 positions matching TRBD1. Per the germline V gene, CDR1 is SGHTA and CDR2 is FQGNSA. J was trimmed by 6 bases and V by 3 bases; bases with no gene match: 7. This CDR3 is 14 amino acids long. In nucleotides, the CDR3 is TGTGCCAGCAGCTTCACCCGGGACAGCGATGGCTACACCTTC. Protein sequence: CASSFTRDSDGYTF.

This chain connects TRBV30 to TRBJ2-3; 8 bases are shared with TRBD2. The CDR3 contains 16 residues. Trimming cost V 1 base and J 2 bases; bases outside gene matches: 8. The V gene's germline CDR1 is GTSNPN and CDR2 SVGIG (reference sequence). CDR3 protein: CAWSGGRGGPTDTQYF. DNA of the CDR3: TGTGCCTGGAGTGGGGGTCGGGGGGGCCCCACAGATACGCAGTATTTT.

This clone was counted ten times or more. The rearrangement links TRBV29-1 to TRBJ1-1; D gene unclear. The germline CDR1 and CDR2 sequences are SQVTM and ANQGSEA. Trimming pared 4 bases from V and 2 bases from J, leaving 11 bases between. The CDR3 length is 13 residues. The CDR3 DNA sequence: TGCAGCGTTGGAGGTCGAAGCAACACTGAAGCTTTCTTT. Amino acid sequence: CSVGGRSNTEAFF.

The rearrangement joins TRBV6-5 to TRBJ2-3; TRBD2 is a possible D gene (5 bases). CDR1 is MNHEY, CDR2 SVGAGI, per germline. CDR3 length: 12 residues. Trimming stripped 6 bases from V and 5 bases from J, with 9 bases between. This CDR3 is CASRGAGDTQYF. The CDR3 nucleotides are TGTGCCAGCAGGGGAGCAGGAGATACGCAGTATTTT.

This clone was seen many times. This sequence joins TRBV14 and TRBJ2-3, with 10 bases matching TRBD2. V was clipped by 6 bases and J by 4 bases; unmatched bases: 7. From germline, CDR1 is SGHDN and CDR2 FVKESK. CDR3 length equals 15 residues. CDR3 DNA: TGTGCCAGCAGTCGGAGCGGGGGGGCCGCAGATACGCAGTATTTT. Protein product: CASSRSGGAADTQYF.

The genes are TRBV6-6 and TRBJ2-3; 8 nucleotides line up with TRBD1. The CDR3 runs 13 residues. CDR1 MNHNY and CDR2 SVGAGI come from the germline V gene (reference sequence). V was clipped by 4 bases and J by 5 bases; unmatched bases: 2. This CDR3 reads CASSFTGGDTQYF. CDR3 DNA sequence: TGTGCCAGCAGTTTCACAGGGGGAGATACGCAGTATTTT.

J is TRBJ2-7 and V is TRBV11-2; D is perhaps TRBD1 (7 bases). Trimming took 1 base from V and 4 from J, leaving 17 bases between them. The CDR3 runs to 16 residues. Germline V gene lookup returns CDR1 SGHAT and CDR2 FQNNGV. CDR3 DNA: TGTGCCAGCAGCTTAGGGGGGTCGACAGGGAGGTACGAGCAGTACTTC. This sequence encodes CASSLGGSTGRYEQYF.

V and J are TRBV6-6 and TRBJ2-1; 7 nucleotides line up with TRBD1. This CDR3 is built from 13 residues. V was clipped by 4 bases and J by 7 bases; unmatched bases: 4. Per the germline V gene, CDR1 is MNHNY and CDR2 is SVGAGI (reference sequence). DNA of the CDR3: TGTGCCAGCAGTTCCCTACAGGGGAATGAGCAGTTCTTC. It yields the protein CASSSLQGNEQFF.

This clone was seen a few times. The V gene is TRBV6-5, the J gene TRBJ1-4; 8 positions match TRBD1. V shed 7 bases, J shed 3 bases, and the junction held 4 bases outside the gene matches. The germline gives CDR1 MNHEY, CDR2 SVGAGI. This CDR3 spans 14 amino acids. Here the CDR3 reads CASKTGVANEKLFF. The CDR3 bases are TGTGCCAGCAAGACAGGGGTTGCTAATGAAAAACTGTTTTTT.